Presented here are 17 T cell receptor beta chains from one specimen sequenced in a study of T cell responses to AZD1222 COVID-19 vaccine. Using immunoSEQ multiplex PCR, the repertoire was profiled, and TCRdb retains in-frame clones only, with some absent. This sample yields about 150,000 clones, of which approximately 90% are seen a single time; roughly 4% belongs to the top ten. Material: peripheral blood, obtained on day 0 of AZD1222 vaccination. The receptors come from an adult in good health.

V is TRBV5-1 and J is TRBJ2-1; D remains unclear. Germline assignment: CDR1 SGHRS and CDR2 YFSETQ. CDR3 length: 14 residues. The V gene lost 5 bases and the J gene lost 0 bases, with 9 bases spanning the gap. The CDR3 DNA reads as TGCGCCAGCAGAACGGCGGACTCCTACAATGAGCAGTTCTTC. Translated, it gives CASRTADSYNEQFF. The full variable domain, its missing parts supplied by reference TRBV5-1 and TRBJ2-1, is KAGVTQTPRYLIKTRGQQVTLSCSPISGHRSVSWYQQTPGQGLQFLFEYFSETQRNKGNFPGRFSGRQFSNSRSEMNVSTLELGDSALYLCASRTADSYNEQFFGPGTRLTVL.

The V call is TRBV27, the J call TRBJ2-1; D is uncertain. With 0 bases removed from V and 8 bases from J, the gap between germline ends came to 8 bases. Germline V lookup: CDR1 MNHEY, CDR2 SMNVEV (reference sequence). CDR3 length equals 13 residues. CDR3 DNA: TGTGCCAGCAGTTTATCTGCCGGGTATGAGCAGTTCTTC. Translation: CASSLSAGYEQFF.

This clone appeared a single time. The chain recombines TRBV29-1 with TRBJ2-2; D unclear. The V end was cut by 6 bases, the J end by 2 bases, with 10 bases between. The germline V gene has CDR1 SQVTM and CDR2 ANQGSEA. The CDR3 spans 13 residues. The CDR3 region is CSVRPQNTGELFF. Written as DNA, the CDR3 is TGCAGCGTCCGCCCCCAAAACACCGGGGAGCTGTTTTTT.

The V call is TRBV7-2, the J call TRBJ2-1, with D hard to call. This CDR3 region has 15 residues. The V end lost 7 bases, the J end lost 0 bases, and 13 bases lay between the germline ends. Germline V CDR1 and CDR2: SGHTA, FQGNSA. The CDR3, as DNA: TGTGCCAGCACATTCGGGTTTAGCTCCTACAATGAGCAGTTCTTC. This codes for CASTFGFSSYNEQFF.

This chain joins TRBV6-5 and TRBJ2-7, with 10 bases lining up with TRBD1. The CDR3 sequence is 15 residues long. Germline V gene sequence: CDR1 MNHEY, CDR2 SVGAGI. Trimming removed 4 bases from V and 2 bases from J; junction bases left unmatched: 5. In nucleotides, the CDR3 is TGTGCCAGCAGTTCGGGACAGGGGATCCCCTACGAGCAGTACTTC. It codes for CASSSGQGIPYEQYF.

The chain couples TRBV5-1 to TRBJ2-1; tentatively, D is TRBD1 (6 bases). Deletions cut 5 bases from V and 3 bases from J, with 12 bases between. The CDR3 is 14 amino acids. Germline V CDR1 and CDR2: SGHRS, YFSETQ. The DNA of the CDR3 is TGCGCCAGCAGACCGGGACAACACTACAATGAGCAGTTCTTC. This gives the protein CASRPGQHYNEQFF.

The chain uses TRBV2 and TRBJ1-2; 10 bases are a match to TRBD1. This CDR3 has 17 residues. CDR1 and CDR2 from the germline V gene are SNHLY and FYNNEI. V trimming: 6 bases; J trimming: 5 bases; junction bases outside the gene matches: 15. CDR3 region: CASSSTGGAGTGYGYTF. The CDR3 DNA follows: TGTGCCAGCAGCTCGACAGGGGGCGCGGGGACCGGTTATGGCTACACCTTC.

The chain carries TRBV21-1 and TRBJ1-4. TRBV21-1 is a recognized pseudogene. This CDR3 has 16 amino acids. CDR3 residues: CASRKAGAEIEEGLFF. The CDR3 DNA sequence: TGTGCCAGCCGGAAGGCTGGGGCGGAGATCGAAGAGGGACTGTTTTTT.

This chain links TRBV7-8 with TRBJ1-2, with a possible D match to TRBD1 (5 bases). V shed 6 bases and J shed 3 bases, with 17 bases lying between them. The CDR3 totals 15 residues. CDR1 SGHVS and CDR2 FQNEAQ come from the germline V gene. The chain's CDR3 is CASRNPGTSDYGYTF. The CDR3 bases are TGTGCCAGCAGGAACCCCGGGACGTCTGACTATGGCTACACCTTC.

The gene calls are TRBV9 and TRBJ2-1; 7 bases align to TRBD2. V dropped 0 bases and J dropped 3; count of bases not matched to a gene: 12. The CDR3 loop spans 18 amino acids. The germline CDR1 and CDR2 sequences are SGDLS and YYNGEE. This chain's CDR3 is CASSVALGGRALYNEQFF. CDR3 DNA: TGTGCCAGCAGCGTAGCTCTGGGAGGGAGGGCCCTCTACAATGAGCAGTTCTTC. Looking up the rest from reference TRBV9 and TRBJ2-1 gives the full variable domain: DSGVTQTPKHLITATGQRVTLRCSPRSGDLSVYWYQQSLDQGLQFLIQYYNGEERAKGNILERFSAQQFPDLHSELNLSSLELGDSALYFCASSVALGGRALYNEQFFGPGTRLTVL.

This sequence joins TRBV7-2 and TRBJ1-3; TRBD1 is a possible D gene (5 bases). There are 14 residues in the CDR3. The germline V and J ends were trimmed by 7 bases and 6 bases, with 16 bases remaining between them. From germline, CDR1 is SGHTA and CDR2 FQGNSA. The CDR3 here is CASTPGGGVNTIYF. DNA of the CDR3: TGTGCCAGCACTCCGGGGGGGGGAGTAAACACCATATATTTT.

The gene calls are TRBV2 and TRBJ2-1, with 9 positions matching TRBD2. The length of the CDR3 is 16 residues. Losses at the gene ends were 5 bases for V and 5 bases for J; bases not matched to a gene: 10. Germline CDR1 SNHLY, CDR2 FYNNEI. The CDR3 is CASSSKTSGANNEQFF. Here the CDR3 DNA reads TGTGCCAGCAGTTCTAAGACTAGCGGAGCCAACAATGAGCAGTTCTTC.

The chain uses TRBV30 and TRBJ2-1; D remains ambiguous. V lost 2 bases to trimming and J lost 6 bases, with 5 bases between them. The CDR3 covers 11 residues. The germline CDR1 and CDR2 sequences are GTSNPN and SVGIG (reference sequence). The chain's CDR3 is CAWSPVNEQFF. In DNA form, the CDR3 reads TGTGCCTGGAGTCCTGTCAATGAGCAGTTCTTC.

The genes are TRBV5-1 and TRBJ2-7; D is ambiguous. CDR1 and CDR2 from the germline V gene are SGHRS and YFSETQ. The CDR3 covers 13 residues. Trimming left V 0 bases short and J 7 bases short, with 11 bases between. CDR3 sequence reads: CASSLAGPTEQYF. The CDR3 nucleotides are TGCGCCAGCAGCTTGGCCGGGCCCACGGAGCAGTACTTC.

The chain employs TRBV18 and TRBJ2-3, with TRBD1 identical over 7 bases. Germline V gene lookup returns CDR1 KGHSH and CDR2 LQKENI. This CDR3 is 14 amino acids long. V lost 3 bases and J lost 6; bases outside the gene matches: 6. The CDR3 loop is CASSPTGPRDTQYF. The CDR3 DNA is TGTGCCAGCTCACCGACAGGGCCCCGGGATACGCAGTATTTT.

The rearrangement uses TRBV5-1 and TRBJ1-1, with a tentative D call TRBD1 (6 bases). In germline, CDR1 is SGHRS, CDR2 YFSETQ. The CDR3 covers 15 residues. V dropped 5 bases and J dropped 1 base, with 15 bases sitting between them. The CDR3 sequence is CASRPFGQKNTEAFF. In DNA, the CDR3 is TGCGCCAGCAGGCCCTTCGGACAGAAGAACACTGAAGCTTTCTTT.

Here the CDR3 reads CAWGGQFNQPQHF. For the CDR3, the DNA is TGTGCCTGGGGAGGGCAGTTCAATCAGCCCCAGCATTTT. This chain links TRBV30 with TRBJ1-5; D gene unclear. The V gene lost 5 bases and the J gene lost 3 bases, with 11 bases spanning the gap. CDR1 GTSNPN and CDR2 SVGIG come from the germline V gene (reference sequence). The CDR3 length is 13 residues.